Sequencing of this TCR beta chain was carried out in a study of Graves' ophthalmopathy and Graves' hyperthyroidism. Study-level findings and limits: Ophthalmopathy progression prediction by the model yielded a sensitivity of 55% to 71% and a specificity of approximately 72%.

For repertoire sequencing, the TCR beta CDR3 regions were amplified from RNA transcripts. Amplification began with first-round RT-PCR using HTBI primers, then second-round multiplex PCR was performed. TCRdb reprocessed the multiplex PCR reads with MiXCR, giving one entry per CDR3 protein. The sample has approximately 410,000 distinct CDR3 sequences, 15% seen once. CDR1 and CDR2 (germline): MNHEY, SVGAGI. Trimming left V 0 bases short and J 2 bases short, with 10 bases between. This CDR3 region has 15 residues. Worth noting for this clonotype: Its matching antigen is unknown.

The source is a woman aged 18-30 years with stable Graves' hyperthyroidism. Specimen: peripheral blood. This chain uses TRBV6-5 with TRBJ1-2; D not resolved. The chain's CDR3 is CASSYSLTVNYGYTF. The CDR3, as DNA: TGTGCCAGCAGTTACTCCTTGACTGTAAACTATGGCTACACCTTC.